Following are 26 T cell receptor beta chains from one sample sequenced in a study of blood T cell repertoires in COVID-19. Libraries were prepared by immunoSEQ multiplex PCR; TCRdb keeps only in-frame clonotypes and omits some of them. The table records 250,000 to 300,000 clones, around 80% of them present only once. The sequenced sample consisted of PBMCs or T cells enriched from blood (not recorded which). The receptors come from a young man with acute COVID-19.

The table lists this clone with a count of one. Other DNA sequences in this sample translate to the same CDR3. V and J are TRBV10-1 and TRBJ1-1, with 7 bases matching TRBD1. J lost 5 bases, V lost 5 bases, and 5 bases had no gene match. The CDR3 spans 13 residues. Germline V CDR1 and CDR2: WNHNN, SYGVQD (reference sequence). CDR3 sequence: CASSRTGETEAFF. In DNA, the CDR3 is TGCGCCAGCAGTCGAACAGGGGAGACTGAAGCTTTCTTT.

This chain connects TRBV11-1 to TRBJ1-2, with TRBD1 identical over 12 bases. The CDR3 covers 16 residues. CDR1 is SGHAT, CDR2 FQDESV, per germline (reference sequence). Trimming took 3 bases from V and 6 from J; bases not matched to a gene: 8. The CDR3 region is CASSFSGTGGANGYTF. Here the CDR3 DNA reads TGTGCCAGCAGCTTCTCTGGGACAGGGGGCGCCAATGGCTACACCTTC.

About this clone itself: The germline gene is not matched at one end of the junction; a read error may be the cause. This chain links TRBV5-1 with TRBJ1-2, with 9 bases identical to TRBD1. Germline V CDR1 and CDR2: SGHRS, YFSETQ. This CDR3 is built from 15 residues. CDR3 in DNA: TGTGCCAGCAGCCAAGAACTCGGGACAGGGCGTGGCTACACCTTC. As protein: CASSQELGTGRGYTF.

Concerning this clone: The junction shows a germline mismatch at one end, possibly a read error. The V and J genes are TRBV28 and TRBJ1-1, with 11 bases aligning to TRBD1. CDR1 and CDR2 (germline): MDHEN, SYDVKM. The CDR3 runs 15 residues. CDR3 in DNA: TGTGCCAGCACTACCCGGGACAGGGGGAACGCTGAAGCTTTCTTT. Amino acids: CASTTRDRGNAEAFF.

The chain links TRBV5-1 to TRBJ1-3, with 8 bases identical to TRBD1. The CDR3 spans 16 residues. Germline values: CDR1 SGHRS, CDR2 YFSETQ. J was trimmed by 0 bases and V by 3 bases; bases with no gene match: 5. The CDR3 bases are TGCGCCAGCAGCTCCGGGACAGGCGGCTCTGGAAACACCATATATTTT. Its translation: CASSSGTGGSGNTIYF.

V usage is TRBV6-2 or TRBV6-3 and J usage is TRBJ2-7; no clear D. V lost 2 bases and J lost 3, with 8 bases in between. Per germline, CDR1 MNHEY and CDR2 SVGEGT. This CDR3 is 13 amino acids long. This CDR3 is CASSYALGYEQYV. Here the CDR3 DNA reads TGTGCCAGCAGTTACGCCCTAGGCTACGAGCAGTACGTC.

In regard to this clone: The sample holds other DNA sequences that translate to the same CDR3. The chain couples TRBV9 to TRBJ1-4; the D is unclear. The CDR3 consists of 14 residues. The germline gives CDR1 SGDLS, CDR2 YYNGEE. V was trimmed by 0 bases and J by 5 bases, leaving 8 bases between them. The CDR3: CASSVGAGNEKLFF. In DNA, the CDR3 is TGTGCCAGCAGCGTAGGGGCGGGAAATGAAAAACTGTTTTTT.

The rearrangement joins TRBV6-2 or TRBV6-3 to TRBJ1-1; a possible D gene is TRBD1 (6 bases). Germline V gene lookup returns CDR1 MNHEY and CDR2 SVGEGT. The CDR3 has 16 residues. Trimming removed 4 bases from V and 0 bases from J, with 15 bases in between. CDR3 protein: CASSLTGLILNTEAFF. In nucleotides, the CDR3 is TGTGCCAGCAGTTTAACAGGGTTGATTTTGAACACTGAAGCTTTCTTT.

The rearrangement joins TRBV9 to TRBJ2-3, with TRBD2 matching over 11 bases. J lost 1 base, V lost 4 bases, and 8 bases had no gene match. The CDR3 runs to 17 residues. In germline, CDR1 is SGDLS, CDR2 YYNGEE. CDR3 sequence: CASSFGLAGLRTDTQYF. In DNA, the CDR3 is TGTGCCAGCAGCTTCGGACTAGCGGGCCTACGCACAGATACGCAGTATTTT.

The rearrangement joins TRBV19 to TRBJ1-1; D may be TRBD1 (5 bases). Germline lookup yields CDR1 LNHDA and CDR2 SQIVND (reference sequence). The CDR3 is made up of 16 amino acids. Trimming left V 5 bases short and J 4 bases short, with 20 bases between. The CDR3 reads CASSLPGGASRTEAFF. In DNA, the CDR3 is TGTGCCAGTAGTCTACCGGGAGGGGCTTCGCGCACTGAAGCTTTCTTT.

Here the CDR3 reads CASSLPGQSTDTQYF. CDR3 bases: TGTGCCAGCTCACTTCCGGGACAGAGCACAGATACGCAGTATTTT. This sequence joins TRBV18 and TRBJ2-3, with 7 nucleotides matching TRBD1. The CDR3 has 15 residues. The ends lost 4 bases at V and 0 bases at J; junction bases unmatched: 4. Germline V lookup: CDR1 KGHSH, CDR2 LQKENI.

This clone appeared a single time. Here the CDR3 reads CASSDTGTPNQPQHF. The CDR3 DNA reads as TGCGCCAGCAGCGATACCGGGACTCCAAATCAGCCCCAGCATTTT. V gene TRBV4-1 combines with J gene TRBJ1-5; D might be TRBD1 (5 bases). V gave up 5 bases and J gave up 4 bases, with 15 bases separating them. The V gene's germline CDR1 is MGHRA and CDR2 YSYEKL. CDR3 size: 15 residues.

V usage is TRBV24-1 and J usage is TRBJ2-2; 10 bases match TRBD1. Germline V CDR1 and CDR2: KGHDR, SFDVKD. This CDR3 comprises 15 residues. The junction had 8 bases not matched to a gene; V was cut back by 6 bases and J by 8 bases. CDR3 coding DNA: TGTGCCACCAGTAATCGACAGGGGGCATCGGGGGAGCTGTTTTTT. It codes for CATSNRQGASGELFF.

CDR3 DNA sequence: TGCAGCGCCGTCGGGGAGAACACTGAAGCTTTCTTT. Protein: CSAVGENTEAFF. This chain connects TRBV29-1 to TRBJ1-1; no clear D gene. There are 12 residues in the CDR3. Germline CDR1 reads SQVTM; CDR2 reads ANQGSEA. Trimming removed 7 bases from V and 1 base from J, with 10 bases in between.

CDR3 bases: TGTGCCAGCAGTTCAAGATTGATTATGACAGACTGGTACGTC. This encodes CASSSRLIMTDWYV. The V call is TRBV27, the J call TRBJ2-7, with D maybe TRBD1 (5 bases). Trimming removed 4 bases from V and 12 bases from J, with 22 bases in between. The germline V gene encodes CDR1 MNHEY and CDR2 SMNVEV (reference sequence). The CDR3 contains 14 residues.

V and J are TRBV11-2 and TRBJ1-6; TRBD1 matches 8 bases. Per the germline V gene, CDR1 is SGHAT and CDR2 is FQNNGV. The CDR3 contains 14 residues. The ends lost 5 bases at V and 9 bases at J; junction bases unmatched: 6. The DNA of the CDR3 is TGTGCCAGCAGCACCGACAGGGGAGGTTCACCCCTCCACTTT. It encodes CASSTDRGGSPLHF.

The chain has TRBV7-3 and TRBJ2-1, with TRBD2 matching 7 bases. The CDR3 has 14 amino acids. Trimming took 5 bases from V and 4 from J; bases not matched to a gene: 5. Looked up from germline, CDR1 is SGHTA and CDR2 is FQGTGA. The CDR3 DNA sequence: TGTGCCAGCAGCCGGACTAGTAGGTACAATGAGCAGTTCTTC. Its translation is CASSRTSRYNEQFF. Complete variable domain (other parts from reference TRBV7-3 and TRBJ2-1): GAGVSQTPSNKVTEKGKYVELRCDPISGHTALYWYRQSLGQGPEFLIYFQGTGAADDSGLPNDRFFAVRPEGSVSTLKIQRTERGDSAVYLCASSRTSRYNEQFFGPGTRLTVL.

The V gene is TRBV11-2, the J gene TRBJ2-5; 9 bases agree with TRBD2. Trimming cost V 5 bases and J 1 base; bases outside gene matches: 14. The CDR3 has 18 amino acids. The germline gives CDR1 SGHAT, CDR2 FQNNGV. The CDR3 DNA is TGTGCCAGCAGCAACGACGTCGCGGGGGGGCCAATCCAAGAGACCCAGTACTTC. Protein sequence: CASSNDVAGGPIQETQYF.

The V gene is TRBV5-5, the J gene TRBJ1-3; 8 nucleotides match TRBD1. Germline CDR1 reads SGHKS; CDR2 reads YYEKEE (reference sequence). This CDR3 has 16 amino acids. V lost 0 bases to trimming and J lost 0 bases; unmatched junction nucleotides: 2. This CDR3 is CASSLGDRGSGNTIYF. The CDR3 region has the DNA TGTGCCAGCAGCTTGGGTGACAGGGGCTCTGGAAACACCATATATTTT.

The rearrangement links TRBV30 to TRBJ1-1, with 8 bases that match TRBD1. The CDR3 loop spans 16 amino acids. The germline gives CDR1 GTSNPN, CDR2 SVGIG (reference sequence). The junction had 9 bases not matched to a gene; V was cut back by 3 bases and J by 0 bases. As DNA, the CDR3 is TGTGCCTGGAGCGTCGGTTGGACAGGGATGAACACTGAAGCTTTCTTT. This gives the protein CAWSVGWTGMNTEAFF.

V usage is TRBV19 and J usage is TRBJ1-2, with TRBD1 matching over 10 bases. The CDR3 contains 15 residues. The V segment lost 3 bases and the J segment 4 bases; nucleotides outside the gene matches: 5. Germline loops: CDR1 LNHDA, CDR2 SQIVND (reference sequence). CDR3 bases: TGTGCCAGTAGTATCCTGGGACAGGGGTTCTATGGCTACACCTTC. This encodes CASSILGQGFYGYTF.

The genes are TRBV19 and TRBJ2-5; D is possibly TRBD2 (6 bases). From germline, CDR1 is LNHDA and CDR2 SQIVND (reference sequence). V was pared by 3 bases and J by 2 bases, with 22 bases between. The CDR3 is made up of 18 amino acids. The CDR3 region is CASSIGGLSSSLQETQYF. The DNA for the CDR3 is TGTGCCAGTAGTATTGGGGGACTTTCATCGAGCCTTCAAGAGACCCAGTACTTC. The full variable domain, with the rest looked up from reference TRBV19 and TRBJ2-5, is DGGITQSPKYLFRKEGQNVTLSCEQNLNHDAMYWYRQDPGQGLRLIYYSQIVNDFQKGDIAEGYSVSREKKESFPLTVTSAQKNPTAFYLCASSIGGLSSSLQETQYFGPGTRLLVL.

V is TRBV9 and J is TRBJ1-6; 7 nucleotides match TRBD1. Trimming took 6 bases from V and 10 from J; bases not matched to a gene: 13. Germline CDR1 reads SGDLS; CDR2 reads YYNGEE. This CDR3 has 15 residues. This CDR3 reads CASTPGRGGTSPLHF. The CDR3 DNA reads TGTGCCAGCACCCCCGGAAGAGGGGGCACATCACCCCTCCACTTT.

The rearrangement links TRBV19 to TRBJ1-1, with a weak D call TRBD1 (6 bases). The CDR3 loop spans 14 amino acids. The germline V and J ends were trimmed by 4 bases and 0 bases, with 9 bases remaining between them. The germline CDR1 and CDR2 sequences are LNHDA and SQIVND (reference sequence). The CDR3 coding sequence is TGTGCCAGTAGTAAGGGACAAGTGAACACTGAAGCTTTCTTT. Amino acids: CASSKGQVNTEAFF.

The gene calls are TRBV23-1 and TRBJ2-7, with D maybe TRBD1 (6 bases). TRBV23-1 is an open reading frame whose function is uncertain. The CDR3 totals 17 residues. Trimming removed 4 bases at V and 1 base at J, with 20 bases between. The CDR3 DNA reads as TGCGCCAGCAGTCGGGTCAGGGGTCCCGCTCTTTCCTACGAGCAGTACGTC. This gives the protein CASSRVRGPALSYEQYV.

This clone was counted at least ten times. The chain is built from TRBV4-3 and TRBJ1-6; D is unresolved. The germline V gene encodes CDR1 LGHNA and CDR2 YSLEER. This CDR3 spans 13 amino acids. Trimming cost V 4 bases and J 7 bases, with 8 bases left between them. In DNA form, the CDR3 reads TGCGCCAGCAGCCGGGCTATCAATTCACCCCTCCACTTT. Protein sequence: CASSRAINSPLHF.